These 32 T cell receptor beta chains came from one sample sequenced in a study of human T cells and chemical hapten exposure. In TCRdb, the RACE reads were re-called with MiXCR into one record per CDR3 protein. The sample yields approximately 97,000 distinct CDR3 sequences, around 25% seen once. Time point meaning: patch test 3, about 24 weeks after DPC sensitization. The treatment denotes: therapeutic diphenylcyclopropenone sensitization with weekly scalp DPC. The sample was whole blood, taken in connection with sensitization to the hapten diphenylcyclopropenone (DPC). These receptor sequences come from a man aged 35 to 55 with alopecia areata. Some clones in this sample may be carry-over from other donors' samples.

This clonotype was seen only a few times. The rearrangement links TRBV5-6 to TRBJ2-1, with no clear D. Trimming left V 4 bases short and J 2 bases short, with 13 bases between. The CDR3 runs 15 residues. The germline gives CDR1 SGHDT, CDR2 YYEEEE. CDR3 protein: CASSPSFYPYNEQFF. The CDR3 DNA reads TGTGCCAGCAGCCCGAGTTTTTACCCCTACAATGAGCAGTTCTTC.

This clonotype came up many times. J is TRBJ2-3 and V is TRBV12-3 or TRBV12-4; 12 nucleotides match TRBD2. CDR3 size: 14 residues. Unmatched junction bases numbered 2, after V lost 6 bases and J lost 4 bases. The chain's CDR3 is CASRTSGSSDTQYF. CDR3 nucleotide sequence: TGTGCCAGCAGGACTAGCGGGAGTTCAGATACGCAGTATTTT.

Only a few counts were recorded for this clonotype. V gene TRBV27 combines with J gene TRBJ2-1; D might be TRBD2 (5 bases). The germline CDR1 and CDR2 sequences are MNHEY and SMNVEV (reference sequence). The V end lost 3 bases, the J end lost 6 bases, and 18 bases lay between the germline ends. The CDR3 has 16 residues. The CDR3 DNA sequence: TGTGCCAGCAGTTTCCGCCCCCCCGGAGAGGGCAATGAGCAGTTCTTC. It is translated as CASSFRPPGEGNEQFF.

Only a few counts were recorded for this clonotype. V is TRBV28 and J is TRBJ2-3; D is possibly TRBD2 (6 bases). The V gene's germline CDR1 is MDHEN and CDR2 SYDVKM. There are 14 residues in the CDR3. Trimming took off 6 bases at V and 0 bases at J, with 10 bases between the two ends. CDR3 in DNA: TGTGCCAGCAGGCCAGGGACTAGCACAGATACGCAGTATTTT. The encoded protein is CASRPGTSTDTQYF.

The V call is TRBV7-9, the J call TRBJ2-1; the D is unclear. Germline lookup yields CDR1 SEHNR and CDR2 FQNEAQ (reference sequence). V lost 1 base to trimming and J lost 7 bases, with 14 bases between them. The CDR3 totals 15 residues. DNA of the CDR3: TGTGCCAGCAGCTTAGTATCCGGGTCCTCGAATGAGCAGTTCTTC. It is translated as CASSLVSGSSNEQFF.

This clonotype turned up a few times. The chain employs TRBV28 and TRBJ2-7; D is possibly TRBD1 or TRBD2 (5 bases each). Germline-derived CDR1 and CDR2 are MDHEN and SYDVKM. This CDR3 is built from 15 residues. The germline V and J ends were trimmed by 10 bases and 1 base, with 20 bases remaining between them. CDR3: CATGTRSRVSYEQYF. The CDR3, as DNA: TGTGCCACTGGGACGAGGAGCAGGGTATCCTACGAGCAGTACTTC.

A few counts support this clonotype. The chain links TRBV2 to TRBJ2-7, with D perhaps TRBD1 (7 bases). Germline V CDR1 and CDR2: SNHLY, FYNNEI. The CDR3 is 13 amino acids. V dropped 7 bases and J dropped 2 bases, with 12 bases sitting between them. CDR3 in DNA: TGTGCCAGCACAGGGGGGAGTACCTACGAGCAGTACTTC. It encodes CASTGGSTYEQYF.

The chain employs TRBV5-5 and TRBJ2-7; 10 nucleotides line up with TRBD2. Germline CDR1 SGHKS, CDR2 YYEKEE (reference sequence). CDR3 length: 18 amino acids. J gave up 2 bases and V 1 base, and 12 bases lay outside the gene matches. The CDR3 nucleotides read TGTGCCAGCAGCTTGTCTCCTCCCGGGACTAGCGTCACCTACGAGCAGTACTTC. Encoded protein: CASSLSPPGTSVTYEQYF.

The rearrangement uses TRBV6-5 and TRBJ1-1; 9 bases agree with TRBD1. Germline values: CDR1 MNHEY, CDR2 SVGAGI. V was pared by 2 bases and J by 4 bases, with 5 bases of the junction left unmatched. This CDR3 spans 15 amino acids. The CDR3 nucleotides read TGTGCCAGCAGTTACACGCAGACAGGGGGCACTGAAGCTTTCTTT. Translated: CASSYTQTGGTEAFF.

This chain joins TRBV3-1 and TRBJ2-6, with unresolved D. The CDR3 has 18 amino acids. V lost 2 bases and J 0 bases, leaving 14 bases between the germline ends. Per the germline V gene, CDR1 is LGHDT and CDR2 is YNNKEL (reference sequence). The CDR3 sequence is CASSQRSTASSGANVLTF. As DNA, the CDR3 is TGTGCCAGCAGCCAACGGAGCACGGCTAGCTCTGGGGCCAACGTCCTGACTTTC.

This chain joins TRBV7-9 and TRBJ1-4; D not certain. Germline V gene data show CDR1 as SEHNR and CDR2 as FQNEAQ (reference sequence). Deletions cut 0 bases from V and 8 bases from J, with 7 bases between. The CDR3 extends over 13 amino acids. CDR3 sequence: CASSLAGYEKLFF. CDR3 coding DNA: TGTGCCAGCAGCTTAGCGGGGTACGAAAAACTGTTTTTT.

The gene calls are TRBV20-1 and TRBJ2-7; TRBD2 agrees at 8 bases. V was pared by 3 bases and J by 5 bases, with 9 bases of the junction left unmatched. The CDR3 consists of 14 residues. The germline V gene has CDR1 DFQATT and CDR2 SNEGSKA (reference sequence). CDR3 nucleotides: TGCAGTGCTAGTACCCCTCGCGGGGGGAACGAGCAGTACTTC. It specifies CSASTPRGGNEQYF.

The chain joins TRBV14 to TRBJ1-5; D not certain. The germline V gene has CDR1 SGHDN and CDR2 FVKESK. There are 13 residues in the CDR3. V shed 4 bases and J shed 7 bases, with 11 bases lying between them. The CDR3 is CASSLGLFQPQHF. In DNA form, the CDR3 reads TGTGCCAGCAGCCTGGGCTTATTCCAGCCCCAGCATTTT.

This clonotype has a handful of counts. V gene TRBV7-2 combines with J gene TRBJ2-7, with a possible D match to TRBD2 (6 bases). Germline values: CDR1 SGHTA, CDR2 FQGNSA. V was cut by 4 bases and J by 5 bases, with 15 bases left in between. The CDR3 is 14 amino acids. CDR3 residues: CASSSGVLKNEQYF. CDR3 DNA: TGTGCCAGCAGCTCGGGAGTACTTAAGAACGAGCAGTACTTC.

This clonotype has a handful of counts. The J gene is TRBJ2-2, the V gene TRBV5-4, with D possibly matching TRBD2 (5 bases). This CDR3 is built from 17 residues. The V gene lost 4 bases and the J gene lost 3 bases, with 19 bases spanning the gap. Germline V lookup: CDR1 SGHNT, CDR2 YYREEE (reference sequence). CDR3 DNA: TGTGCCAGCAGCGCAACCCCCTTACGGGATGACACCGGGGAGCTGTTTTTT. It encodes CASSATPLRDDTGELFF.

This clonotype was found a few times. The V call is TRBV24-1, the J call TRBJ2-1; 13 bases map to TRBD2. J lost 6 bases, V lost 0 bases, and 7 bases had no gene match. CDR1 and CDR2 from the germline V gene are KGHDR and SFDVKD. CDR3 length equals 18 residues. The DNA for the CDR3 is TGTGCCACCAGTGATTTGCGGACTAGCGGGGGTGGGGGCAATGAGCAGTTCTTC. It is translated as CATSDLRTSGGGGNEQFF.

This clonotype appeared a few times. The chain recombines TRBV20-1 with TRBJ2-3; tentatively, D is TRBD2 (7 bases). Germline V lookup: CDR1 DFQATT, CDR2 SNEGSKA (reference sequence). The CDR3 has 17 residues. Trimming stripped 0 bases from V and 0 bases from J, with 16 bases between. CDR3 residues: CSARDPQGTTSTDTQYF. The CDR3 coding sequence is TGCAGTGCTAGAGATCCTCAGGGGACTACTAGCACAGATACGCAGTATTTT.

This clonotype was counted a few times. The CDR3 DNA follows: TGTGCCAGCAGACCTGACTACAGGGCTGACGGGAGGGCCCCCGAGCAGTTCTTC. This translates into CASRPDYRADGRAPEQFF. V gene TRBV11-2 combines with J gene TRBJ2-1; TRBD2 aligns across 8 bases. Germline CDR1 is SGHAT and CDR2 is FQNNGV. The CDR3 runs 18 residues. V was clipped by 6 bases and J by 10 bases; unmatched bases: 23.

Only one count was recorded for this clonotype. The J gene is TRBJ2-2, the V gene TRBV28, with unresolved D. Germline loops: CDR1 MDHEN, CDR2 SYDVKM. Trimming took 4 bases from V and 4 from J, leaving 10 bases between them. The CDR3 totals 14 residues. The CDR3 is CASSSPPSTGELFF. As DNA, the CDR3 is TGTGCCAGCAGTTCCCCCCCATCCACCGGGGAGCTGTTTTTT.

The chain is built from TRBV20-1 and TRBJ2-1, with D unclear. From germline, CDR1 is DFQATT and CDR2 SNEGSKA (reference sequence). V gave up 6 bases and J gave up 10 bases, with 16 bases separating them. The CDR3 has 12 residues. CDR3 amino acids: CSALQEIQEQFF. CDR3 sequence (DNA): TGCAGTGCCCTACAAGAGATTCAGGAGCAGTTCTTC.

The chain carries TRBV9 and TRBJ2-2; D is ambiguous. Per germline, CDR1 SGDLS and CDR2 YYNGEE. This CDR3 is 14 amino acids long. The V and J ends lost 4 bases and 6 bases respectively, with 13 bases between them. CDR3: CASSPHYGPGELFF. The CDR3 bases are TGTGCCAGCAGCCCCCACTATGGACCCGGGGAGCTGTTTTTT. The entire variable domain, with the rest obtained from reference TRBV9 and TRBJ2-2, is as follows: DSGVTQTPKHLITATGQRVTLRCSPRSGDLSVYWYQQSLDQGLQFLIQYYNGEERAKGNILERFSAQQFPDLHSELNLSSLELGDSALYFCASSPHYGPGELFFGEGSRLTVL.

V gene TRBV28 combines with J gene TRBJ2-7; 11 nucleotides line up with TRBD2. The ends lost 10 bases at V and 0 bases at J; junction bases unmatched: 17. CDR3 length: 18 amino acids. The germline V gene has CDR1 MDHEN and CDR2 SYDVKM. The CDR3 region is CATRVPGLAGPSSYEQYF. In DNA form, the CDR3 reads TGTGCCACCCGGGTTCCCGGACTAGCGGGCCCTAGCTCCTACGAGCAGTACTTC. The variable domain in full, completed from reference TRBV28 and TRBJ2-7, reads DVKVTQSSRYLVKRTGEKVFLECVQDMDHENMFWYRQDPGLGLRLIYFSYDVKMKEKGDIPEGYSVSREKKERFSLILESASTNQTSMYLCATRVPGLAGPSSYEQYFGPGTRLTVT.

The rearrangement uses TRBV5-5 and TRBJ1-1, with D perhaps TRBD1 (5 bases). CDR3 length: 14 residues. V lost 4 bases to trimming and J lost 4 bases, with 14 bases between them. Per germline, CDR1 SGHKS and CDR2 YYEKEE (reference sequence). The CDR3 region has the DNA TGTGCCAGCAGCGGGACCCAGGGATTCACTGAAGCTTTCTTT. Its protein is CASSGTQGFTEAFF.

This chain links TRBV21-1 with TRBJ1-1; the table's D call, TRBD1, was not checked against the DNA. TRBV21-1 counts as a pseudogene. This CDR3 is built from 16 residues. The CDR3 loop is CASSKDGQGARTEAFF. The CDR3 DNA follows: TGTGCCAGCAGCAAAGACGGACAGGGGGCGCGCACTGAAGCTTTCTTT.

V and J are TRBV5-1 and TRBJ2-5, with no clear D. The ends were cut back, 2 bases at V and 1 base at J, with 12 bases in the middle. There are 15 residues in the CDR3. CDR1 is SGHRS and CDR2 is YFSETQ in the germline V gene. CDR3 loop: CASSFRPGAQETQYF. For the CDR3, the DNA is TGCGCCAGCAGCTTCCGACCGGGTGCCCAAGAGACCCAGTACTTC.

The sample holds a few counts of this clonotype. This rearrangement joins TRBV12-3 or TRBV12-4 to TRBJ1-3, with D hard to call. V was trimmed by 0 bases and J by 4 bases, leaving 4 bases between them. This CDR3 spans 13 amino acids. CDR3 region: CASSLAQGNTIYF. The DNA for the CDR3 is TGTGCCAGCAGTTTAGCGCAAGGAAACACCATATATTTT.

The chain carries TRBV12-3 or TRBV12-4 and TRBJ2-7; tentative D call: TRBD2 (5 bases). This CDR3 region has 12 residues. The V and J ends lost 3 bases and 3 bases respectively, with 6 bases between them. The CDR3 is CASSFRGYEQYF. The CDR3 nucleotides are TGTGCCAGCAGTTTCCGGGGCTACGAGCAGTACTTC.

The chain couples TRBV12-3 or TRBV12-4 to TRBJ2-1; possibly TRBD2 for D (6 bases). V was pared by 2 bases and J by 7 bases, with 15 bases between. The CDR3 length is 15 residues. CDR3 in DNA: TGTGCCAGCAGTTTACGGAGCGGGTCCCTGAATGAGCAGTTCTTC. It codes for CASSLRSGSLNEQFF.

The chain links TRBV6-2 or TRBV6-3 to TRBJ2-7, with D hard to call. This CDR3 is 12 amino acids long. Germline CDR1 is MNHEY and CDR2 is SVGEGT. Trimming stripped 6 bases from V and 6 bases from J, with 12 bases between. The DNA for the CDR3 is TGTGCCAGCAGCCCCCTAACCGGCGAGCAGTACTTC. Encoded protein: CASSPLTGEQYF.

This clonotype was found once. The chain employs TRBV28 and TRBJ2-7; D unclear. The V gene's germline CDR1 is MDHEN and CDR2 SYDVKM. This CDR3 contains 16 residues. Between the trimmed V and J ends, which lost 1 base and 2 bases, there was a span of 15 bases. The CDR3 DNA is TGTGCCAGCAGTTTATCCCCGGGTCCGACACCCTACGAGCAGTACTTC. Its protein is CASSLSPGPTPYEQYF.

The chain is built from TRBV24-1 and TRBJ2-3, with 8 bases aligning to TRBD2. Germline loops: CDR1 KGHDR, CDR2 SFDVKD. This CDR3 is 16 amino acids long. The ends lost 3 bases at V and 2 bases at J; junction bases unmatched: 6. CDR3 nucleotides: TGTGCCACCAGTGATCGCAGCGGGAGTCACACAGATACGCAGTATTTT. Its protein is CATSDRSGSHTDTQYF.

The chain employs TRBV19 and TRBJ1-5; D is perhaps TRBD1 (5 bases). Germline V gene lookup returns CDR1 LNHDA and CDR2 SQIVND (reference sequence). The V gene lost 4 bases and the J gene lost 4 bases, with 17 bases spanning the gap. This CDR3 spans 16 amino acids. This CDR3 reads CASSNDPGRLNQPQHF. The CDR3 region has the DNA TGTGCCAGTAGTAACGACCCGGGACGTCTAAATCAGCCCCAGCATTTT. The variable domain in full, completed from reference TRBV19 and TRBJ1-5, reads DGGITQSPKYLFRKEGQNVTLSCEQNLNHDAMYWYRQDPGQGLRLIYYSQIVNDFQKGDIAEGYSVSREKKESFPLTVTSAQKNPTAFYLCASSNDPGRLNQPQHFGDGTRLSIL.